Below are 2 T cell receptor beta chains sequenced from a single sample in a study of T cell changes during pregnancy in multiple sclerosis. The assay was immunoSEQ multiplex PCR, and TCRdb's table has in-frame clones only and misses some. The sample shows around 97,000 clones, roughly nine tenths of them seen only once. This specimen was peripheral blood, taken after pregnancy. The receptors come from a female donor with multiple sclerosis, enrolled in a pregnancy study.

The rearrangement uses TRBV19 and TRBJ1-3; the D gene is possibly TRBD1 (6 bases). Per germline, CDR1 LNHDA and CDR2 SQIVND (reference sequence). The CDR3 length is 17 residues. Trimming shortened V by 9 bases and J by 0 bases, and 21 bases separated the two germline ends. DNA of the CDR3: TGTGCCAGCATATCCTACCCACGGGGGGCCTCTGGAAACACCATATATTTT. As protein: CASISYPRGASGNTIYF.

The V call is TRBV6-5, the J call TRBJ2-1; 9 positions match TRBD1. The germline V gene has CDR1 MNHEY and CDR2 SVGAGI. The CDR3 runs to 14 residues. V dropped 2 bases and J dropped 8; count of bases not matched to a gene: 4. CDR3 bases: TGTGCCAGCAGTTACAGGACAGGGGTCGATGAGCAGTTCTTC. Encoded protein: CASSYRTGVDEQFF.